The 25 T cell receptor beta chains reported below all come from one sample, sequenced in a study of T cell clones after liver transplantation. Clones were read by immunoSEQ multiplex PCR, and TCRdb kept only the in-frame ones, dropping some. The table records about 72,000 clones, under 95% of them present only once. The source material was CD4+ T cells from blood, sampled before liver transplant. Receptor source: a human donor who received a liver transplant.

The chain employs TRBV19 and TRBJ1-5; perhaps TRBD1 as D (6 bases). V gave up 3 bases and J gave up 2 bases, with 8 bases separating them. Germline V gene data show CDR1 as LNHDA and CDR2 as SQIVND (reference sequence). CDR3 length equals 14 residues. In DNA, the CDR3 is TGTGCCAGTAGTATCCCAGGGGGCAATCAGCCCCAGCATTTT. This gives the protein CASSIPGGNQPQHF.

This sequence joins TRBV9 and TRBJ2-1; 10 nucleotides align to TRBD1. The CDR3 has 16 residues. Trimming removed 4 bases from V and 10 bases from J; junction bases left unmatched: 14. CDR1 and CDR2 from the germline V gene are SGDLS and YYNGEE. CDR3: CASSFQLGQGKHEQFF. The CDR3, as DNA: TGTGCCAGCAGCTTCCAGCTGGGACAGGGGAAGCACGAGCAGTTCTTC.

The chain couples TRBV5-6 to TRBJ1-2; no definite D call. This CDR3 is 14 amino acids long. The V end lost 6 bases, the J end lost 1 base, and 13 bases lay between the germline ends. Per germline, CDR1 SGHDT and CDR2 YYEEEE. In DNA form, the CDR3 reads TGTGCCAGCAACCGGGATACAGTTAACTATGGCTACACCTTC. Translating it yields CASNRDTVNYGYTF. Full variable domain (remainder filled in from reference TRBV5-6 and TRBJ1-2): DAGVTQSPTHLIKTRGQQVTLRCSPKSGHDTVSWYQQALGQGPQFIFQYYEEEERQRGNFPDRFSGHQFPNYSSELNVNALLLGDSALYLCASNRDTVNYGYTFGSGTRLTVV.

This chain joins TRBV6-6 and TRBJ1-1; possibly TRBD1 for D (6 bases). The CDR3 is 14 residues long. Germline loops: CDR1 MNHNY, CDR2 SVGAGI (reference sequence). The germline V and J ends were trimmed by 6 bases and 8 bases, with 19 bases remaining between them. CDR3 sequence reads: CASSHQRYRAEAFF. Here the CDR3 DNA reads TGTGCCAGCAGCCACCAGAGGTACAGGGCAGAAGCTTTCTTT.

V gene TRBV11-2 combines with J gene TRBJ1-4; D perhaps matches TRBD1 (5 bases). The germline V gene has CDR1 SGHAT and CDR2 FQNNGV. This CDR3 is 14 amino acids long. Trimming took 5 bases from V and 8 from J, leaving 15 bases between them. The CDR3 reads CASSRLGVGEKLFF. CDR3 bases: TGTGCCAGCAGCCGTTTGGGGGTCGGGGAAAAACTGTTTTTT.

The V and J genes are TRBV12-5 and TRBJ2-2; 7 bases line up with TRBD2. This CDR3 has 16 amino acids. Per the germline V gene, CDR1 is LGHNT and CDR2 is FRNRAP. V shed 0 bases, J shed 4 bases, and the junction held 5 bases outside the gene matches. DNA of the CDR3: TGTGCTAGTGGTTTGGTCGCGGGAGTGAGCACCGGGGAGCTGTTTTTT. Its protein is CASGLVAGVSTGELFF.

The chain carries TRBV2 and TRBJ2-5, with D possibly matching TRBD2 (6 bases). This CDR3 region has 14 residues. From germline, CDR1 is SNHLY and CDR2 FYNNEI. The V gene lost 6 bases and the J gene lost 1 base, with 12 bases spanning the gap. Written as DNA, the CDR3 is TGTGCCAGCAGGGACCGGGACTTCCAAGAGACCCAGTACTTC. Translated: CASRDRDFQETQYF.

V gene TRBV19 combines with J gene TRBJ1-4, with 9 bases matching TRBD1. This CDR3 spans 15 amino acids. The germline V gene has CDR1 LNHDA and CDR2 SQIVND (reference sequence). V was clipped by 4 bases and J by 5 bases; unmatched bases: 5. CDR3 region: CASSRGQGGNEKLFF. CDR3 in DNA: TGTGCCAGTAGTAGGGGACAGGGTGGAAATGAAAAACTGTTTTTT.

This rearrangement joins TRBV19 to TRBJ2-7; 10 bases are shared with TRBD2. Germline-derived CDR1 and CDR2 are LNHDA and SQIVND (reference sequence). The CDR3 is 16 residues long. With V trimmed by 6 bases and J by 3 bases, 11 bases remained unmatched. The DNA of the CDR3 is TGTGCCAGTAGCGGGAACGGGGCTAGCGGGAGCTACGAGCAGTACTTC. Protein: CASSGNGASGSYEQYF.

This clone has just one count. The chain uses TRBV5-4 and TRBJ2-3; tentatively, D is TRBD1 (5 bases). The CDR3 has 13 residues. Germline CDR1 reads SGHNT; CDR2 reads YYREEE (reference sequence). V lost 3 bases and J lost 5, with 10 bases in between. Here the CDR3 reads CASSSRQRDTQYF. The CDR3 DNA reads TGTGCCAGCAGCTCTCGACAGAGAGATACGCAGTATTTT.

This clone was seen a single time. V is TRBV10-3 and J is TRBJ2-3; TRBD2 is a possible D gene (5 bases). CDR1 ENHRY and CDR2 SYGVKD come from the germline V gene. V was trimmed by 6 bases and J by 6 bases, leaving 10 bases between them. This CDR3 has 12 residues. The CDR3 nucleotides are TGTGCCATCAGGGCGGGTCAGGATACGCAGTATTTT. This translates into CAIRAGQDTQYF.

This chain connects TRBV5-1 to TRBJ1-1, with unresolved D. The CDR3 has 16 amino acids. The germline V gene has CDR1 SGHRS and CDR2 YFSETQ. Trimming took off 4 bases at V and 0 bases at J, with 16 bases between the two ends. CDR3 coding DNA: TGCGCCAGCAGCCTTCGGGCAGTAACTTTGAACACTGAAGCTTTCTTT. Translating it yields CASSLRAVTLNTEAFF.

The V and J genes are TRBV11-3 and TRBJ1-3; D perhaps matches TRBD1 (5 bases). Between the trimmed V and J ends, which lost 5 bases and 0 bases, there was a span of 11 bases. The length of the CDR3 is 15 residues. Germline CDR1 and CDR2: SGHNT and YENEEA. The DNA of the CDR3 is TGTGCCAGCAGCCCGGGACCGCTCTCTGGAAACACCATATATTTT. It translates to CASSPGPLSGNTIYF.

The V call is TRBV7-3, the J call TRBJ2-1; 10 positions match TRBD2. Trimming at V came to 2 bases and at J to 3 bases, leaving 4 bases not matched to a gene. CDR1 is SGHTA and CDR2 is FQGTGA in the germline V gene. This CDR3 has 16 amino acids. The CDR3 reads CASSLSSGSGYNEQFF. The CDR3 nucleotides are TGTGCCAGCAGCTTATCTAGCGGGAGTGGCTACAATGAGCAGTTCTTC. Full variable domain (missing parts from reference TRBV7-3 and TRBJ2-1): GAGVSQTPSNKVTEKGKYVELRCDPISGHTALYWYRQSLGQGPEFLIYFQGTGAADDSGLPNDRFFAVRPEGSVSTLKIQRTERGDSAVYLCASSLSSGSGYNEQFFGPGTRLTVL.

This chain connects TRBV9 to TRBJ1-1; no definite D call. Deletions cut 0 bases from V and 1 base from J, with 4 bases between. Germline assignment: CDR1 SGDLS and CDR2 YYNGEE. The CDR3 is 13 amino acids. CDR3 amino acids: CASSVAQNTEAFF. As DNA, the CDR3 is TGTGCCAGCAGCGTAGCGCAGAACACTGAAGCTTTCTTT.

This chain uses TRBV5-1 with TRBJ1-5, with D hard to call. This CDR3 has 14 residues. Trimming removed 0 bases at V and 5 bases at J, with 9 bases between. Germline V lookup: CDR1 SGHRS, CDR2 YFSETQ. CDR3 in amino acids: CASSLEGPHQPQHF. In nucleotides, the CDR3 is TGCGCCAGCAGCTTGGAAGGGCCCCATCAGCCCCAGCATTTT.

The chain uses TRBV19 and TRBJ1-5; TRBD1 agrees at 8 bases. Germline values: CDR1 LNHDA, CDR2 SQIVND (reference sequence). CDR3 length: 15 residues. Germline trimming cut 7 bases from V and 1 base from J; bases unmatched to any gene: 6. The CDR3 loop reads CASTRQGWSNQPQHF. The DNA for the CDR3 is TGTGCCAGTACTCGACAGGGGTGGAGCAATCAGCCCCAGCATTTT.

The chain uses TRBV19 and TRBJ1-5, with D possibly matching TRBD1 (6 bases). The V end was cut by 4 bases, the J end by 1 base, with 11 bases between. Looked up from germline, CDR1 is LNHDA and CDR2 is SQIVND (reference sequence). This CDR3 has 15 amino acids. In nucleotides, the CDR3 is TGTGCCAGTAGTAAATCGCAGGGGAGCAATCAGCCCCAGCATTTT. This gives the protein CASSKSQGSNQPQHF.

In DNA, the CDR3 is TGTGCCAGCAGTGCCCTGGACAGTGCTGAAGCTTTCTTT. Residues: CASSALDSAEAFF. The J gene is TRBJ1-1, the V gene TRBV25-1, with D maybe TRBD1 (6 bases). The CDR3 covers 13 residues. Germline lookup yields CDR1 MGHDK and CDR2 SYGVNS. V was cut by 4 bases and J by 6 bases, with 12 bases left in between.

The chain is built from TRBV2 and TRBJ2-3; a weak D match, TRBD1 (6 bases). V lost 5 bases and J lost 3, with 12 bases in between. This CDR3 is built from 14 residues. Germline V lookup: CDR1 SNHLY, CDR2 FYNNEI. The CDR3 DNA reads TGTGCCAGCAGTTTCAGGGGACGTACAGATACGCAGTATTTT. It translates to CASSFRGRTDTQYF.

The chain is built from TRBV11-3 and TRBJ2-7; no reliable D call. Trimming pared 5 bases from V and 6 bases from J, leaving 14 bases between. CDR1 is SGHNT, CDR2 YENEEA, per germline. This CDR3 is 13 amino acids long. In DNA form, the CDR3 reads TGTGCCAGCAGCCCTACAAACATGGGCGAGCAGTACTTC. This encodes CASSPTNMGEQYF.

This chain uses TRBV5-1 with TRBJ2-5, with TRBD2 matching 11 bases. The J segment lost 4 bases and the V segment lost 4 bases, leaving 6 bases of the junction unmatched. The germline V gene encodes CDR1 SGHRS and CDR2 YFSETQ. The CDR3 sequence is 15 residues long. In nucleotides, the CDR3 is TGCGCCAGCAGCCCCCTAGCGGGAGGCGCAGAGACCCAGTACTTC. Translating gives CASSPLAGGAETQYF. The whole variable domain, remainder taken from reference TRBV5-1 and TRBJ2-5, is KAGVTQTPRYLIKTRGQQVTLSCSPISGHRSVSWYQQTPGQGLQFLFEYFSETQRNKGNFPGRFSGRQFSNSRSEMNVSTLELGDSALYLCASSPLAGGAETQYFGPGTRLLVL.

The chain is built from TRBV30 and TRBJ2-1; perhaps TRBD2 as D (5 bases). The CDR3 has 14 amino acids. CDR1 is GTSNPN, CDR2 SVGIG, per germline (reference sequence). Trimming shortened V by 1 base and J by 0 bases, and 7 bases separated the two germline ends. The CDR3 region is CAWSASFSYNEQFF. The CDR3 DNA is TGTGCCTGGAGTGCTAGCTTCTCCTACAATGAGCAGTTCTTC.

This sequence joins TRBV30 and TRBJ2-5; D not certain. V shed 3 bases and J shed 3 bases, with 5 bases lying between them. The CDR3 length is 11 residues. CDR1 is GTSNPN and CDR2 is SVGIG in the germline V gene (reference sequence). The CDR3 reads CAWRAEETQYF. As DNA, the CDR3 is TGTGCCTGGAGGGCGGAAGAGACCCAGTACTTC.

The V gene is TRBV15, the J gene TRBJ2-1, with 16 bases that match TRBD2. With V trimmed by 0 bases and J by 7 bases, 9 bases remained unmatched. Germline CDR1 LNHNV, CDR2 YYDKDF (reference sequence). CDR3 size: 19 residues. This chain's CDR3 is CATSRDYGTSGRAGNEQFF. CDR3 DNA sequence: TGTGCCACCAGCAGAGATTATGGGACTAGCGGGAGGGCAGGAAATGAGCAGTTCTTC.